What follows is one T cell receptor (beta chain) and its context. What it binds is unknown. With 5 bases clipped from V and 5 bases from J, the junction kept 8 bases outside the gene matches. The CDR3 is 16 amino acids. Per the germline V gene, CDR1 is MDHEN and CDR2 is SYDVKM. The record originates from a study of cytomegalovirus exposure and HLA in healthy donors. The study's findings and limits: In a later analysis, TCR association rates varied by HLA locus: DRB1 most, HLA-C fewest. Later genetic work tied a missense DCLRE1C variant to beta-chain V and J trimming. Most TCR sequences showed up rarely, but some public TCRs showed up in many donors.

PCR was performed using 60 Vbeta and 13 Jbeta primers. Measured with immunoSEQ multiplex PCR; TCRdb has only the in-frame clones, and not every one. The sample includes under 200,000 clones, roughly three quarters of them seen just once. The gene calls are TRBV28 and TRBJ2-7; 14 bases fit TRBD2. The TCR originated in a woman in her forties or fifties in good health and CMV-seronegative. The sample was PBMCs. The CDR3 DNA follows: TGTGCCAGCAGTAGGATAAAGACTAGCGGGAGGGACGAGCAGTACTTC. Its protein is CASSRIKTSGRDEQYF.